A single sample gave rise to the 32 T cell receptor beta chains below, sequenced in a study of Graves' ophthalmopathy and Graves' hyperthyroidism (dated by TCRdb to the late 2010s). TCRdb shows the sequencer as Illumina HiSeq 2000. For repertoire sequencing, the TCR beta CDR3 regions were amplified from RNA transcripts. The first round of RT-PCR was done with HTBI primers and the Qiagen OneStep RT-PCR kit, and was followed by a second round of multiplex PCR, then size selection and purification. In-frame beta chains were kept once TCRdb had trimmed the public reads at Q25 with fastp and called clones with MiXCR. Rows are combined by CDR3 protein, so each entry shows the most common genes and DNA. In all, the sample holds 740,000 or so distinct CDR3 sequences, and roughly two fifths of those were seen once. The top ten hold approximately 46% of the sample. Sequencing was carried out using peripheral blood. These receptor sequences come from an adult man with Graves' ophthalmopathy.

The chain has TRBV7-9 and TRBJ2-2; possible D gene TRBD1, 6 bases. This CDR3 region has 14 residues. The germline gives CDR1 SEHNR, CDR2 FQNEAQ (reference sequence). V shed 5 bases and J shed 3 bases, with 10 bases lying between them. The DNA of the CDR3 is TGTGCCAGCAGCCCCGGGACACACACCGGGGAGCTGTTTTTT. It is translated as CASSPGTHTGELFF. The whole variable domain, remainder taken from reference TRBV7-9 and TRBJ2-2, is DTGVSQNPRHKITKRGQNVTFRCDPISEHNRLYWYRQTLGQGPEFLTYFQNEAQLEKSRLLSDRFSAERPKGSFSTLEIQRTEQGDSAMYLCASSPGTHTGELFFGEGSRLTVL.

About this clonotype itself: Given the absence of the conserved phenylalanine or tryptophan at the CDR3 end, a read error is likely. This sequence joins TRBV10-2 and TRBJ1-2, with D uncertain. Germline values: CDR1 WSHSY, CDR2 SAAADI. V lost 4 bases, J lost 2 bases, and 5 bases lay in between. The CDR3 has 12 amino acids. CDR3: CASSAANYGYTL. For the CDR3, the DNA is TGCGCCAGCAGTGCCGCCAACTATGGCTACACCCTC.

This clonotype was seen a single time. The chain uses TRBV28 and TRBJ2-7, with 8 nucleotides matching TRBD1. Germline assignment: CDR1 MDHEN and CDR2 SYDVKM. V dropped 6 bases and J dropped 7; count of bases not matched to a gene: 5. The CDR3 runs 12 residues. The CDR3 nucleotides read TGTGCCAGCAGACTACAGGGGGTTGAGCAGTACTTC. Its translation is CASRLQGVEQYF.

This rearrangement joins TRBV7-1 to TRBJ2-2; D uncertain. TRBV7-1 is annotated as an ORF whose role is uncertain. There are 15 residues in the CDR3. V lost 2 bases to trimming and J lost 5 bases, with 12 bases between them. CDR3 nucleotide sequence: TGTGCCAGCAGCTCACCACCGCCGTCGACCGGGGAGCTGTTTTTT. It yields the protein CASSSPPPSTGELFF.

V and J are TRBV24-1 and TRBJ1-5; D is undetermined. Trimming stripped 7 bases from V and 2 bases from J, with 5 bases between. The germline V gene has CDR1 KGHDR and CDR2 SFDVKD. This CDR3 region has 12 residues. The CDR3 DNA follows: TGTGCCACCAGGGGCGGCAATCAGCCCCAGCATTTT. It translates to CATRGGNQPQHF.

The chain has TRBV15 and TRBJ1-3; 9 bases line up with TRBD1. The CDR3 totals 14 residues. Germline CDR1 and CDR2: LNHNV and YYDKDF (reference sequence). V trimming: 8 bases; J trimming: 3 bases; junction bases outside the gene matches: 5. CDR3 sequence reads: CATAQGAGGNTIYF. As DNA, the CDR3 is TGTGCCACCGCACAGGGGGCAGGTGGAAACACCATATATTTT.

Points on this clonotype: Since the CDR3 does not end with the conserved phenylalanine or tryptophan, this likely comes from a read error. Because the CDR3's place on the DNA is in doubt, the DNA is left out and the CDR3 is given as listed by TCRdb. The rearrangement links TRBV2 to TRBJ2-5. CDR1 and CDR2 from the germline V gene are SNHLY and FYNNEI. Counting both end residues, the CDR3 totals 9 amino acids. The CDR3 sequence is CASRSDTDT.

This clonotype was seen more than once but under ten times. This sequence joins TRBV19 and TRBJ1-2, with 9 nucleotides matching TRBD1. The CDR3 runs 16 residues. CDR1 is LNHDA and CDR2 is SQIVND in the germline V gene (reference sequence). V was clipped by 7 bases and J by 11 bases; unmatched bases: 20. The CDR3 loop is CASTNIGPPGQGVYTF. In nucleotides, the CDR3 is TGTGCCAGTACCAATATAGGCCCTCCGGGACAGGGCGTATACACCTTC. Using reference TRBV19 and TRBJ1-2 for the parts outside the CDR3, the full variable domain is DGGITQSPKYLFRKEGQNVTLSCEQNLNHDAMYWYRQDPGQGLRLIYYSQIVNDFQKGDIAEGYSVSREKKESFPLTVTSAQKNPTAFYLCASTNIGPPGQGVYTFGSGTRLTVV.

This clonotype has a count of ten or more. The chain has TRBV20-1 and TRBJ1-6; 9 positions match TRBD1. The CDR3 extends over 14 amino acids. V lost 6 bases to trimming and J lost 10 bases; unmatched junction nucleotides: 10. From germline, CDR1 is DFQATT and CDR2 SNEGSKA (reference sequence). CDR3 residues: CSAQPGQGGSPLHF. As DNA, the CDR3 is TGCAGTGCCCAACCGGGACAGGGAGGCTCACCCCTCCACTTT.

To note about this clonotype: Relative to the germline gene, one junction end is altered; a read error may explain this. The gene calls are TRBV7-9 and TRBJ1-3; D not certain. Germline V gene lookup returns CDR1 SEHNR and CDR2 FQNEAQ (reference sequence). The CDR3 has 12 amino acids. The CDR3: CASSLGGNTTYF. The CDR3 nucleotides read TGTGCCAGCAGCTTAGGGGGAAACACCACATATTTT.

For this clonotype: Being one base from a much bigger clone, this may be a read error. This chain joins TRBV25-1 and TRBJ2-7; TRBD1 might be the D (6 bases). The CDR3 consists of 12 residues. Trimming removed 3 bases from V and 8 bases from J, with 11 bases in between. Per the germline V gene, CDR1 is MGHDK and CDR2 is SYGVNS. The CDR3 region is CASSETGNKQYF. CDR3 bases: TGTGCCAGCAGTGAGACAGGAAACAAGCAGTACTTC.

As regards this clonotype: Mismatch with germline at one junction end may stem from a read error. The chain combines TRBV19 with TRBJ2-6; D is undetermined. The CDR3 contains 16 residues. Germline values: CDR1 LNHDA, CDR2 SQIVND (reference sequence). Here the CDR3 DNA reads TGTGCCGGTAGTATAAGATTAGACTCTGGGGCCAACGTCCTGACTTTC. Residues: CAGSIRLDSGANVLTF. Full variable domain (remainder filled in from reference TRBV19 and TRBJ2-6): DGGITQSPKYLFRKEGQNVTLSCEQNLNHDAMYWYRQDPGQGLRLIYYSQIVNDFQKGDIAEGYSVSREKKESFPLTVTSAQKNPTAFYLCAGSIRLDSGANVLTFGAGSRLTVL.

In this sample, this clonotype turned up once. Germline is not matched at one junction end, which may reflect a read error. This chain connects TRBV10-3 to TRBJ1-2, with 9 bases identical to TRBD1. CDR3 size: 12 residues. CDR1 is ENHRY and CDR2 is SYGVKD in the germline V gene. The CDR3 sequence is CAIGTGRVGYTF. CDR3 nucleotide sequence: TGTGCCATCGGGACAGGGAGGGTTGGCTACACTTTC.

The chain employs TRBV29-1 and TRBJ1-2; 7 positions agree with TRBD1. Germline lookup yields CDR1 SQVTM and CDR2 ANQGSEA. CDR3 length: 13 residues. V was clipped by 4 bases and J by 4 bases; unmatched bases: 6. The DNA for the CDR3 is TGCAGCGTTGGGCGGGGGACAGCCTATGGCTACACCTTC. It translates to CSVGRGTAYGYTF.

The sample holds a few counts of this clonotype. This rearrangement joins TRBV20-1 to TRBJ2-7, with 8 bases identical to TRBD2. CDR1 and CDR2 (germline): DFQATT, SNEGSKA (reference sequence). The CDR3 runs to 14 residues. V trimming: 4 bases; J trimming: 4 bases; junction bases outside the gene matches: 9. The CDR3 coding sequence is TGCAGTGCTATCACCGGGACTAGACAGTACGAGCAGTACTTC. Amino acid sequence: CSAITGTRQYEQYF.

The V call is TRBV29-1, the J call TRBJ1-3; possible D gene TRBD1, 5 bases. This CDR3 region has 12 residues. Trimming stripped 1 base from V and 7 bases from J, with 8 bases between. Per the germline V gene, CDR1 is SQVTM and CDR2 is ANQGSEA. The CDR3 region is CSVEGRVNTIYF. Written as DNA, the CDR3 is TGCAGCGTTGAAGGCAGGGTCAACACCATATATTTT.

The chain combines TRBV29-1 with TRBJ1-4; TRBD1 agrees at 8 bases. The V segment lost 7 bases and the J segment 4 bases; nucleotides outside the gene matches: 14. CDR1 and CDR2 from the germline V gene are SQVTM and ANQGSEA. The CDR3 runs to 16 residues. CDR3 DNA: TGCAGCGCCTCTCCCGCAGGGGGCGGAAATAATGAAAAACTGTTTTTT. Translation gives CSASPAGGGNNEKLFF.

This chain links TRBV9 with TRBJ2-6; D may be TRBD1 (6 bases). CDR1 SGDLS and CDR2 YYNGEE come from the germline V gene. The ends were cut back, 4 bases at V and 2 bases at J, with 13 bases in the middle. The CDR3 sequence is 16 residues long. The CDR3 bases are TGTGCCAGCAGCCCCTCCCAGGGGACTGGGGCCAACGTCCTGACTTTC. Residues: CASSPSQGTGANVLTF.

Written as DNA, the CDR3 is TGTGCCAGCACTCTAGTGGGGGCCTACGAGCAGTACTTC. Amino acid sequence: CASTLVGAYEQYF. The rearrangement uses TRBV12-3 or TRBV12-4 and TRBJ2-7; D is perhaps TRBD1 or TRBD2 (5 bases each). There are 13 residues in the CDR3. The germline V and J ends were trimmed by 7 bases and 2 bases, with 12 bases remaining between them.

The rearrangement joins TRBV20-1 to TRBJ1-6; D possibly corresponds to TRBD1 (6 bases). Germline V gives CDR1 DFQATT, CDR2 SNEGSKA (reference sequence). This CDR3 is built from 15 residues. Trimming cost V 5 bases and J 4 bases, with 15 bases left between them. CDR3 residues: CSAPQGSTYNSPLHF. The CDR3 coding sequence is TGCAGTGCTCCACAGGGATCCACTTATAATTCACCCCTCCACTTT.

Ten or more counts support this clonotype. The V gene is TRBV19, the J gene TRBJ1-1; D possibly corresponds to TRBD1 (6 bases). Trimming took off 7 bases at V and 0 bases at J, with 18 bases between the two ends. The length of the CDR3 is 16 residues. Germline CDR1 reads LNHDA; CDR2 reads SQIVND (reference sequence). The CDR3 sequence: CASNEGGGIMNTEAFF. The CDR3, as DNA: TGTGCCAGTAACGAGGGAGGGGGGATCATGAACACTGAAGCTTTCTTT.

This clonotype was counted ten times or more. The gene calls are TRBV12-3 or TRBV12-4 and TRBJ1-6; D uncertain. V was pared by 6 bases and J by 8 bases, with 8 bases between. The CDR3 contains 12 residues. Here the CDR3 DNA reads TGTGCCAGCAGCTCCCGTTATTCACCCCTCCACTTT. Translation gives CASSSRYSPLHF.

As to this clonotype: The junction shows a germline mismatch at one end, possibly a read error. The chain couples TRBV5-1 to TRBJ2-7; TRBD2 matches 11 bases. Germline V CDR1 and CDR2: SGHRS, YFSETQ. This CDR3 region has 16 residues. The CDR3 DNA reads TGTGCCAGCAGCCTACGAGGACTAGCGGGTGGACAACAGCAGTACTTC. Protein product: CASSLRGLAGGQQQYF.

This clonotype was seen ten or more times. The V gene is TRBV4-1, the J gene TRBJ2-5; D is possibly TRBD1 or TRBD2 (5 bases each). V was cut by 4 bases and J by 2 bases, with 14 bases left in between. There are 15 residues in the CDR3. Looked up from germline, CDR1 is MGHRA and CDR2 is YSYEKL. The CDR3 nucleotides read TGCGCCAGCAGCCCTCCGGGACCGGCTCAAGAGACCCAGTACTTC. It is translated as CASSPPGPAQETQYF.

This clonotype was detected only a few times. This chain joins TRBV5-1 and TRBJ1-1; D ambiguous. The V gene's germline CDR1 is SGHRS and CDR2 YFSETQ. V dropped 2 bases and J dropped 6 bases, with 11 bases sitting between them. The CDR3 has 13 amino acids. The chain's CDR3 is CASSFAGGAEAFF. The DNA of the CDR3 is TGCGCCAGCAGCTTCGCGGGTGGGGCTGAAGCTTTCTTT.

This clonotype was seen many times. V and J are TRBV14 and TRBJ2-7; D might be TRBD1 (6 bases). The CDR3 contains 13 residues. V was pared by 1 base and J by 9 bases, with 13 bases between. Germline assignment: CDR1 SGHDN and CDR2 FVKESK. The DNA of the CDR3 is TGTGCCAGCAGCCAAGCGAAGGGACAATCGCAGTACTTC. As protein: CASSQAKGQSQYF.

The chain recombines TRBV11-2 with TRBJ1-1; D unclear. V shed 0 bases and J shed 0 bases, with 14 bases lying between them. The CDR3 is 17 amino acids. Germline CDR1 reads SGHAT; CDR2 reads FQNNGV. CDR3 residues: CASSLEGMGQMNTEAFF. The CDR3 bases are TGTGCCAGCAGCTTAGAGGGGATGGGTCAGATGAACACTGAAGCTTTCTTT.

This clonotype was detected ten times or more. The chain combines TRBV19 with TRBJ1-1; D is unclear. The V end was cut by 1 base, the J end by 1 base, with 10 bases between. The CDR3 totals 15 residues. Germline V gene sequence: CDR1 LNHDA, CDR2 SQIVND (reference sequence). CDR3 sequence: CASSIGARWNTEAFF. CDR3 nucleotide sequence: TGTGCCAGTAGTATAGGAGCCCGGTGGAACACTGAAGCTTTCTTT.

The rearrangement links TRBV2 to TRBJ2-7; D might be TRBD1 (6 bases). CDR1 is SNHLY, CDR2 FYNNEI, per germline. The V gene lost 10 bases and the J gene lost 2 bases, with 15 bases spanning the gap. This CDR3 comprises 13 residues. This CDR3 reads CAMDSGETYEQYF. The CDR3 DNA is TGTGCCATGGACAGCGGAGAAACCTACGAGCAGTACTTC.

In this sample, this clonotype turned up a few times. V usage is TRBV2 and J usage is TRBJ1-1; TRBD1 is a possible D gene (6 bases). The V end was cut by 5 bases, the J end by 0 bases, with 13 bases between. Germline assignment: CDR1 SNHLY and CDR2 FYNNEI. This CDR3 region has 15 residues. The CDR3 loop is CASSPPDRLNTEAFF. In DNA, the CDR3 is TGTGCCAGCAGTCCACCGGACAGACTGAACACTGAAGCTTTCTTT.

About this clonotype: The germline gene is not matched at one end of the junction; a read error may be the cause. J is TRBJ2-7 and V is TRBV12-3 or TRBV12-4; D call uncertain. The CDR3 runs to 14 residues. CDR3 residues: CASSQRSGPYEQHF. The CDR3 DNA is TGTGCCAGCAGTCAACGTTCAGGACCCTACGAGCAGCACTTC.

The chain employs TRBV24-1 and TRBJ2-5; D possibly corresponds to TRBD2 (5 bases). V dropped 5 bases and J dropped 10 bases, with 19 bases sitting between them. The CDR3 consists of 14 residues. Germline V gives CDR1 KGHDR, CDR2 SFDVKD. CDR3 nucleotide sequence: TGTGCCACCAGTGCCAGCAGTGAGGGTCACCACCAGTACTTC. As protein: CATSASSEGHHQYF.